A single sample is the source of the 2 T cell receptor beta chains below, sequenced in a study of cytomegalovirus exposure and HLA in healthy donors. Primers: 60 Vbeta forward and 13 Jbeta reverse. Profiling relied on immunoSEQ multiplex PCR, and the TCRdb table lists in-frame clones only, not all of them. This sample yields about 140,000 clones, of which around 80% are seen a single time; more than 4.5% belongs to the top ten. The sequenced material came from PBMCs. Source of these receptors: a man aged 25-45 years in good health.

This clone was detected a few times. J is TRBJ2-7 and V is TRBV30; TRBD2 is a possible D gene (6 bases). Germline CDR1 reads GTSNPN; CDR2 reads SVGIG (reference sequence). The CDR3 has 14 amino acids. Deletions cut 1 base from V and 4 bases from J, with 14 bases between. CDR3 amino acids: CAWSARGYSYEQYF. CDR3 in DNA: TGTGCCTGGAGTGCACGGGGGTACTCATACGAGCAGTACTTC.

This clone came up a few times. This rearrangement joins TRBV9 to TRBJ2-5, with D possibly being TRBD1 (5 bases). This CDR3 region has 13 residues. Trimming removed 4 bases from V and 5 bases from J, with 12 bases in between. CDR1 SGDLS and CDR2 YYNGEE come from the germline V gene. The CDR3 DNA reads TGTGCCAGCAGCCCCCAGGGAACCGAGACCCAGTACTTC. Translation gives CASSPQGTETQYF.